This T cell receptor beta chain originates from a study of blood T cell repertoires in COVID-19. About the study: Samples taken during acute and convalescent COVID-19 were collected in the United States, Italy and Spain.

This clone has a single count. V lost 4 bases and J lost 3; bases outside the gene matches: 7. The CDR3 loop spans 15 amino acids. CDR1 is LNHNV, CDR2 YYDKDF, per germline (reference sequence). Per the authors' pipeline: Using reference gene primer amplification, nucleated cell counts were estimated. Profiled with immunoSEQ multiplex PCR; TCRdb holds only in-frame clones, not every one. Clone size and V and J calls were adopted from that table, with D and trimming inferred from the DNA. Altogether some 300,000 clones are present, over 85% being singletons, with the ten largest covering about 9.4%. Allocation to cohorts depended on clinical history reported by the participants. Two consecutive negative NP/OP PCR tests, clearance, or resolved symptoms defined Cohort 3 recovery.

The sequence derives from a woman in her twenties or thirties who had recovered from COVID-19. The sequenced sample consisted of PBMCs or T cells enriched from blood (not recorded which). The chain combines TRBV15 with TRBJ2-7; 9 bases align to TRBD1. The chain's CDR3 is CATSTGTGIYYEQYF. The CDR3 region has the DNA TGTGCCACCAGCACCGGGACAGGGATATACTACGAGCAGTACTTC.